This TCR beta chain was identified in a study of preoperative IRX-2 immunotherapy in early breast cancer. This table comes from immunoSEQ multiplex PCR, and its TCRdb copy is limited to in-frame clones, with some not included. The table includes some 30,000 clones, roughly 86% detected once. The V gene's germline CDR1 is MNHGY and CDR2 SAAAGT. V lost 5 bases, J lost 4 bases, and 14 bases lay in between. This CDR3 has 14 amino acids. Sample treatment: preoperative locoregional IRX-2 cytokine immunotherapy. Patients received preoperative, locoregional IRX-2 cytokine immunotherapy in a phase Ib study. Sample: tumor tissue, taken after IRX-2 immunotherapy. This TCR was recovered from a human donor with breast cancer. The chain uses TRBV6-8 and TRBJ1-2; tentative D call: TRBD1 (6 bases). CDR3: CASSESWGAYGYTF. In nucleotides, the CDR3 is TGTGCCAGCAGTGAGTCGTGGGGGGCCTATGGCTACACCTTC.